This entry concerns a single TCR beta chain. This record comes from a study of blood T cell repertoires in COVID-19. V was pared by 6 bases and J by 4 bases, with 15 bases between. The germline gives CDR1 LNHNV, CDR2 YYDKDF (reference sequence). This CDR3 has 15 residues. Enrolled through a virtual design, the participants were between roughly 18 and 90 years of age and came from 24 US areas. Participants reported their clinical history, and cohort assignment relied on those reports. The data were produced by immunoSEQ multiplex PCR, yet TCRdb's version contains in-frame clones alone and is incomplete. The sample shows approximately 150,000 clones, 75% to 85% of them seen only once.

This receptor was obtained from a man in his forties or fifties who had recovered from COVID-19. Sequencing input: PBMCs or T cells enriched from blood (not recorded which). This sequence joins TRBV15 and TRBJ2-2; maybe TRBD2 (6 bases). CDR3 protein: CATRFGSGRTGELFF. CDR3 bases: TGTGCCACCAGGTTCGGTAGCGGACGCACCGGGGAGCTGTTTTTT.